This note documents a single TCR beta chain sequence. These data are taken from a study of CXCR3-negative and CXCR3-positive naive CD8 T cells. Per germline, CDR1 SQVTM and CDR2 ANQGSEA. The CDR3 extends over 14 amino acids. The authors made the TRB cDNA libraries by 5' RACE using UMI labels. TCRdb reprocessed the 5' RACE reads and stores each CDR3 protein as one record, lacking DNA. In total, the table holds approximately 74,000 distinct CDR3 sequences. Sequenced sample: naive CXCR3- CD8+ T cells from blood. The subset was: CD45RO-CCR7+CD27+CD95- naive CD8+ T cells lacking CXCR3 (TNR3-). V gene TRBV29-1 combines with J gene TRBJ1-2; TCRdb gives TRBD1 as the D gene, but with no DNA this cannot be confirmed. This receptor was identified in a human donor in good health. Some clones in this sample may be carry-over from other donors' samples. CDR3 residues: CSVGAPDSGNGYTF.